Sequencing of this TCR beta chain was carried out in a study of CD4 and CD8 cells across lung adenocarcinoma regions listed by TCRdb under 2018. Describing the broader study: To look at intratumor heterogeneity in the T cell receptor repertoire, the study compared tumor centers against tumor margins.

Libraries came from PCR. The instrument given in TCRdb is HiSeq X Ten. Using fastp trimming at Q25 and MiXCR clonotype assembly, TCRdb reanalyzed the public sequencing data and kept in-frame beta chains. CDR3 protein sequences are deduplicated, and each keeps its most common genes and DNA. For this sample there are roughly 24,000 distinct CDR3 sequences; around 52% appear just once. The top ten clones comprise about 20% of the sample. The CDR3 contains 15 residues, cysteine and phenylalanine counted. Only CDR3 DNA is held: 45 bases, read in frame from base 1. According to the germline V gene, CDR1 reads MRHNA and CDR2 reads SNTAGT. On this clonotype: Its antigen is still unknown. Nothing much larger sits one base from this clone, and base qualities are not available.

Patients with localized lung adenocarcinoma, a subtype of non-small cell lung cancer, were used as donors. The samples were taken from the centers of localized lung adenocarcinomas. For TCR repertoire analysis, CD4+ T cells taken from tumor tissue were profiled apart from CD8+ T cells. The TCR was taken from a male donor with lung adenocarcinoma. The CD4 and CD8 labels of this study may be unreliable. The chain is encoded by TRBV6-4 joined to TRBJ2-3; the D gene is possibly TRBD2, with 5 bases matching. Matching the DNA end better, TRBJ2-4 makes the J call doubtful. Sequencing was carried out using CD4+ T cells from the center of a lung tumor. The sample's cell subset or site label, decoded: tumor center region. The sequenced DNA: TGTGCCAGCAGTGACGGGAGCTGGAGCGAAGATATTCAGTACTTC. Translated, it gives CASSDGSWSEDIQYF.